These T cell receptor beta chains were read from a single sample in a study of Graves' ophthalmopathy and Graves' hyperthyroidism. TCRdb called the multiplex PCR reads again in MiXCR, with one record for every CDR3 protein. Among 350,000 to 450,000 distinct CDR3 sequences listed, around 20% were seen once. The sequencing input was peripheral blood. The receptor source for this set is a young woman with Graves' ophthalmopathy. Both conserved end residues are part of each CDR3. The order of the fields is clone size, D gene, J gene, V gene, CDR3 protein, CDR3 DNA. A D gene is named only where the DNA matches it firmly. Clone size, where shown, is once, few, many, or a class for clones that have expanded.

few | . | TRBJ2-7 | TRBV7-2 | CASSLGHEGRDRVEQYF | TGTGCCAGCAGCTTAGGGCACGAAGGCAGAGACCGAGTCGAGCAGTACTTC
many | TRBD2 | TRBJ2-7 | TRBV19 | CASSKSGGSYEQYF | TGTGCCAGTAGTAAAAGCGGGGGCAGTTACGAGCAGTACTTC
once | . | TRBJ2-5 | TRBV20-1 | CSANPTQETQYF | TGCAGTGCTAACCCCACTCAAGAGACCCAGTACTTC
many | TRBD1 | TRBJ2-6 | TRBV7-2 | CASSPNPGQGINGANVLTF | TGTGCCAGCAGCCCCAATCCGGGACAGGGGATTAATGGGGCCAACGTCCTGACTTTC
many | . | TRBJ1-2 | TRBV28 | CASSLPGPYGYTF | TGTGCCAGCAGTCTCCCGGGTCCCTATGGCTACACCTTC
many | TRBD2 | TRBJ2-5 | TRBV7-2 | CASSFVGTTQETQYF | TGTGCCAGCAGCTTTGTTGGGACTACCCAAGAGACCCAGTACTTC
many | . | TRBJ1-6 | TRBV9 | CASSVKVDNSPLHF | TGTGCCAGCAGCGTGAAGGTGGATAATTCACCCCTCCACTTT
. | TRBD2 | TRBJ2-2 | TRBV6-2/TRBV6-3 | CASSSRSGTGTGELFF | TGTGCCAGCAGCTCCCGAAGCGGGACGGGCACCGGGGAGCTGTTTTTT
. | . | TRBJ2-7 | TRBV6-1 | CASSEDLATYEQYF | TGTGCCAGCAGTGAAGATCTAGCCACCTACGAGCAGTACTTC
. | . | TRBJ1-2 | TRBV27 | CASSLSGGGNGYTF | TGTGCCAGCAGTTTATCAGGAGGGGGTAATGGCTACACCTTC
many | TRBD1 | TRBJ1-1 | TRBV6-2/TRBV6-3 | CASSRQGLKAFF | TGTGCCAGCAGCCGACAGGGACTGAAAGCTTTCTTT
many | . | TRBJ1-2 | TRBV18 | CASSPARPNYGYTF | TGTGCCAGCTCACCAGCCAGACCCAACTATGGCTACACCTTC
many | . | TRBJ1-1 | TRBV20-1 | CSARDPRYWNTEAFF | TGCAGTGCTAGAGATCCGAGATACTGGAACACTGAAGCTTTCTTT
many | . | TRBJ1-1 | TRBV11-1 | CASSSLSGWGSNTEAFF | TGTGCCAGCAGCTCACTCTCAGGGTGGGGGTCGAACACTGAAGCTTTCTTT
many | . | TRBJ2-5 | TRBV7-2 | CASSLAQAGGVGTQYF | TGTGCCAGCAGCTTAGCGCAGGCAGGCGGGGTAGGGACCCAGTACTTC
. | . | TRBJ2-7 | TRBV12-3/TRBV12-4 | CASSLSIQSSYEQYF | TGTGCCAGCAGTTTATCGATTCAGAGCTCCTACGAGCAGTACTTC
few | . | TRBJ1-1 | TRBV6-5 | CASSYGAGVGTEAFF | TGTGCCAGCAGTTACGGGGCAGGGGTAGGCACTGAAGCTTTCTTT
many | TRBD2 | TRBJ2-7 | TRBV4-1 | CASTQPGGLNEQYF | TGCGCCAGCACCCAACCGGGGGGGCTCAACGAGCAGTACTTC
. | . | TRBJ2-5 | TRBV24-1 | CATRPTGGDETQYF | TGTGCCACCAGACCCACAGGGGGGGACGAGACCCAGTACTTC
few | . | TRBJ2-4 | TRBV6-1 | CASEATVAKNIQYF | TGTGCCAGCGAGGCGACAGTAGCCAAAAACATTCAGTACTTC
many | . | TRBJ2-7 | TRBV7-2 | CAGSPQRGIEQYF | TGTGCCGGCAGCCCTCAAAGGGGGATCGAGCAGTACTTC
many | . | TRBJ1-2 | TRBV19 | CASSIDRVRHRYTF | TGTGCCAGTAGTATAGATCGGGTTCGGCACCGCTACACCTTC
. | TRBD1 | TRBJ2-7 | TRBV27 | CASSLKAVLGQGLEQYF | TGTGCCAGCAGTTTAAAGGCCGTGTTGGGACAGGGGCTGGAGCAGTACTTC
many | . | TRBJ2-4 | TRBV15 | CATSRVGGNKNIQYF | TGTGCCACCAGCAGAGTCGGGGGAAACAAAAACATTCAGTACTTC
many | . | TRBJ2-7 | TRBV10-1 | CASSDSGMGHEQYF | TGCGCCAGCAGTGACTCGGGGATGGGACACGAGCAGTACTTC
few | . | TRBJ2-7 | TRBV6-4 | CASRKVTGTPSPYEQYF | TGTGCCAGCAGAAAGGTTACCGGGACACCGTCACCGTACGAGCAGTACTTC
many | . | TRBJ1-2 | TRBV7-6 | CASSHTHGVSYTF | TGTGCCAGCAGCCACACCCACGGGGTTAGCTACACCTTC
many | . | TRBJ1-2 | TRBV13 | CASSPRGVWYGYTF | TGTGCCAGCAGCCCCCGAGGGGTGTGGTATGGCTACACCTTC
few | . | TRBJ2-3 | TRBV30 | CAWSVGSDTQYF | TGTGCCTGGAGTGTAGGGTCGGATACGCAGTATTTT
many | . | TRBJ1-5 | TRBV6-5 | CASSSGVNQPQHF | TGTGCCAGCAGTTCAGGGGTCAATCAGCCCCAGCATTTT
many | . | TRBJ2-5 | TRBV7-2 | CASSRGAIETQYF | TGTGCCAGCAGCCGAGGGGCGATAGAGACCCAGTACTTC
many | TRBD1 | TRBJ1-2 | TRBV5-1 | CASSHSTGEGGYTF | TGCGCCAGCAGCCACTCGACAGGGGAGGGTGGCTACACCTTC
many | TRBD2 | TRBJ2-7 | TRBV19 | CASRTLGTSGYEQYF | TGTGCCAGTAGGACCCTGGGGACTAGCGGCTACGAGCAGTACTTC
many | TRBD1 | TRBJ1-2 | TRBV5-1 | CASSLSGQGADGYTF | TGCGCCAGCAGCTTATCGGGACAGGGGGCTGATGGCTACACCTTC
. | TRBD1 | TRBJ1-1 | TRBV28 | CASSPQQGAGTEAFF | TGTGCCAGCAGTCCTCAACAGGGGGCTGGCACTGAAGCTTTCTTT
many | . | TRBJ2-7 | TRBV6-5 | CASSLSQGPEQYF | TGTGCCAGCAGCCTCTCACAGGGACCCGAGCAGTACTTC
. | . | TRBJ1-3 | TRBV27 | CASSPDRDNPTNTIYF | TGTGCCAGCAGTCCGGACCGGGACAACCCAACGAACACCATATATTTT
many | . | TRBJ2-7 | TRBV11-2 | CASSAGGQSYEQYF | TGTGCCAGCAGCGCCGGGGGGCAATCCTACGAGCAGTACTTC
many | . | TRBJ2-7 | TRBV28 | CASSSRTDSYEQYF | TGTGCCAGCAGCTCGCGGACTGATTCCTACGAGCAGTACTTC
few | . | TRBJ1-5 | TRBV6-2/TRBV6-3 | CASSYSLTGPRSWSYSNQPQHF | TGTGCCAGCAGTTACAGCCTTACAGGGCCTCGGTCTTGGTCCTATAGCAATCAGCCCCAGCATTTT
many | TRBD1 | TRBJ1-5 | TRBV10-2 | CASSAGQASNQPQHF | TGCGCCAGCAGCGCGGGACAGGCTAGCAATCAGCCCCAGCATTTT
many | . | TRBJ1-2 | TRBV6-2/TRBV6-3 | CASSITGHGYTF | TGTGCCAGCTCGATCACAGGACATGGCTACACCTTC
many | TRBD2 | TRBJ2-2 | TRBV11-3 | CASSLVASGNTGELFF | TGTGCCAGCAGCTTAGTAGCTAGCGGGAACACCGGGGAGCTGTTTTTT
once | . | TRBJ2-5 | TRBV20-1 | CSAKDGSNQETQYF | TGCAGTGCCAAGGACGGGAGTAACCAAGAGACCCAGTACTTC
many | TRBD1 | TRBJ1-1 | TRBV20-1 | CSAEQGVSTEAFF | TGCAGTGCTGAACAGGGGGTATCTACTGAAGCTTTCTTT
many | TRBD1 | TRBJ1-1 | TRBV29-1 | CSGNRGDTEAFF | TGCAGCGGAAACAGGGGAGATACTGAAGCTTTCTTT
few | . | TRBJ1-2 | TRBV6-2/TRBV6-3 | CASSFEYGYTF | TGTGCCAGCAGTTTTGAGTATGGCTACACCTTC
many | . | TRBJ1-5 | TRBV28 | CASSSRGSSSNQPQHF | TGTGCCAGCAGCTCACGGGGCTCGTCGAGCAATCAGCCCCAGCATTTT
. | TRBD1 | TRBJ1-3 | TRBV18 | CASSTTGTGAGNTIYF | TGTGCCAGCTCAACTACGGGGACAGGGGCTGGAAACACCATATATTTT
. | . | TRBJ2-7 | TRBV6-2/TRBV6-3 | CASLTTQSSYEQYF | TGTGCCAGCCTTACCACACAGAGCTCCTACGAGCAGTACTTC